This T cell receptor beta chain derives from a study of cytomegalovirus exposure and HLA in healthy donors. Study findings and constraints: Per a prior analysis, the majority of TCR beta V segments were productive roughly 90% or roughly 30% of the time. It has been reported that TCR beta sequences accurately predicted the HLA-A and HLA-B alleles of most subjects.

Per the germline V gene, CDR1 is SGHNT and CDR2 is YYREEE (reference sequence). Trimming cost V 0 bases and J 0 bases, with 9 bases left between them. The CDR3 is 16 residues long. The PCR contained 60 Vbeta and 13 Jbeta primers. Study processing details: In a later analysis, around 10 million of 75 million to 85 million unique beta chains occurred in at least two donors. The repertoire was sequenced with immunoSEQ multiplex PCR; TCRdb's copy has only in-frame clones and lacks some. V and J calls and clone size come straight from that table; D and trimming were deduced from the DNA. The sample carries fewer than 100,000 clones, about 8% recorded once. In the case of this clone: Its specificity is unknown.

This clonotype was obtained from a man aged 50 to 60 in good health and CMV-seronegative. Sequencing input: PBMCs. V is TRBV5-4 and J is TRBJ2-2; D is unclear. The CDR3 DNA sequence: TGTGCCAGCAGCTTGGCGATAGCACCGAACACCGGGGAGCTGTTTTTT. Translating gives CASSLAIAPNTGELFF. The full variable domain, completed using reference TRBV5-4 and TRBJ2-2, is ETGVTQSPTHLIKTRGQQVTLRCSSQSGHNTVSWYQQALGQGPQFIFQYYREEENGRGNFPPRFSGLQFPNYSSELNVNALELDDSALYLCASSLAIAPNTGELFFGEGSRLTVL.